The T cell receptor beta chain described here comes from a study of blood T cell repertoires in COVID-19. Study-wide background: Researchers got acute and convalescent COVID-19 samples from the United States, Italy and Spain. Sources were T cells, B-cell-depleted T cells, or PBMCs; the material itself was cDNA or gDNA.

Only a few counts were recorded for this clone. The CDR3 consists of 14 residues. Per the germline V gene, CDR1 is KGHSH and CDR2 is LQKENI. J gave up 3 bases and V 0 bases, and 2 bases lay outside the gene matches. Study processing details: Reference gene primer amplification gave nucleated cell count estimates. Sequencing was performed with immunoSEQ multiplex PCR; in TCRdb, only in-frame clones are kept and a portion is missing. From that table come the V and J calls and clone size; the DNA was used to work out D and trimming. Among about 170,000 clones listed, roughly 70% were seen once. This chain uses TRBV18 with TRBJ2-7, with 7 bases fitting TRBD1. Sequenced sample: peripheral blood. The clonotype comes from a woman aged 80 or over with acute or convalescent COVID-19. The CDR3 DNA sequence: TGTGCCAGCTCACCACCGGACAGGATCTACGAGCAGTACTTC. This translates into CASSPPDRIYEQYF.